The 13 T cell receptor beta chains below come from one sample, sequenced in a study of T cells in Graves' hyperthyroidism and ophthalmopathy. Template material for amplifying TCR beta CDR3 regions consisted of RNA transcripts. HTBI primers were the set used in a first-round RT-PCR of the TCR CDR3. TCRdb passed the multiplex PCR reads through MiXCR, listing each CDR3 protein once. The sample has hundreds of thousands of distinct CDR3 sequences; less than 30% are singletons. The sequenced sample consisted of blood. The receptors here all came from a man aged 40-49 years with Graves' hyperthyroidism that later progressed to Graves' ophthalmopathy.

At least ten counts were recorded for this clonotype. DNA for the CDR3: TGTGCCAGCAGCTACAGGGAGGCCGGGGAGCTGTTTTTT. Amino acids: CASSYREAGELFF. V usage is TRBV7-3 and J usage is TRBJ2-2, with D perhaps TRBD1 or TRBD2 (6 bases each). The CDR3 length is 13 residues. Germline CDR1 reads SGHTA; CDR2 reads FQGTGA. The V gene lost 4 bases and the J gene lost 6 bases, with 9 bases spanning the gap. Full variable domain (outside the CDR3, taken from reference TRBV7-3 and TRBJ2-2): GAGVSQTPSNKVTEKGKYVELRCDPISGHTALYWYRQSLGQGPEFLIYFQGTGAADDSGLPNDRFFAVRPEGSVSTLKIQRTERGDSAVYLCASSYREAGELFFGEGSRLTVL.

The table lists this clonotype with many counts. V is TRBV12-3 or TRBV12-4 and J is TRBJ1-5; D is unclear. The germline V and J ends were trimmed by 6 bases and 0 bases, with 12 bases remaining between them. The CDR3 length is 15 residues. CDR3 DNA sequence: TGTGCCAGCAGCCGCGACACCCTTAGCAATCAGCCCCAGCATTTT. Its translation is CASSRDTLSNQPQHF.

This chain joins TRBV28 and TRBJ2-7; tentative D call: TRBD2 (5 bases). V lost 2 bases and J lost 3, with 8 bases in between. This CDR3 has 13 amino acids. Germline lookup yields CDR1 MDHEN and CDR2 SYDVKM. DNA of the CDR3: TGTGCCAGCAGTTTACGGCGGGTCTACGAGCAGTACTTC. Residues: CASSLRRVYEQYF.

This clonotype showed up just a few times. The final CDR3 position lacks the conserved phenylalanine or tryptophan, pointing to a likely read error. The limits of the CDR3 on the DNA are not certain, so only TCRdb's listed CDR3 is given. CDR3 region: CASTLLAG. J is TRBJ2-7 and V is TRBV12-3 or TRBV12-4; the table gives TRBD2 as D, unverified against the DNA. The CDR3 is 8 amino acids long, termini counted.

This clonotype was counted only a few times. The rearrangement uses TRBV12-3 or TRBV12-4 and TRBJ1-5; 9 bases align to TRBD1. Trimming at V came to 5 bases and at J to 7 bases, leaving 3 bases not matched to a gene. The CDR3 spans 13 residues. This chain's CDR3 is CASSRDRVQPQHF. CDR3 coding DNA: TGTGCCAGCAGTCGGGACAGGGTCCAGCCCCAGCATTTT.

This clonotype occurred many times. This chain connects TRBV15 to TRBJ1-4, with TRBD1 matching 8 bases. Germline V gene lookup returns CDR1 LNHNV and CDR2 YYDKDF (reference sequence). The J segment lost 6 bases and the V segment lost 1 base, leaving 10 bases of the junction unmatched. The CDR3 covers 17 residues. CDR3 in amino acids: CATSRANSQGAYEKLFF. The CDR3 coding sequence is TGTGCCACCAGCAGAGCTAATTCCCAGGGGGCTTATGAAAAACTGTTTTTT.

The chain combines TRBV28 with TRBJ2-2, with 9 bases lining up with TRBD1. J gave up 6 bases and V 6 bases, and 11 bases lay outside the gene matches. The CDR3 is 16 residues long. Germline V CDR1 and CDR2: MDHEN, SYDVKM. The CDR3 coding sequence is TGTGCCAGCAGCCCCCGGGACAGGGTGCATCCCGGGGAGCTGTTTTTT. Amino acids: CASSPRDRVHPGELFF.

J is TRBJ1-3 and V is TRBV28; no reliable D call. The CDR3 contains 15 residues. V was trimmed by 3 bases and J by 7 bases, leaving 16 bases between them. CDR1 and CDR2 from the germline V gene are MDHEN and SYDVKM. The CDR3 protein is CASSFGGWNPNTIYF. The CDR3 DNA is TGTGCCAGCAGTTTTGGAGGGTGGAACCCGAACACCATATATTTT.

In its sample, this clonotype was seen many times. The chain carries TRBV6-5 and TRBJ1-5, with unresolved D. Germline loops: CDR1 MNHEY, CDR2 SVGAGI. V gave up 7 bases and J gave up 1 base, with 14 bases separating them. The CDR3 contains 15 residues. CDR3 loop: CASTSEWTSNQPQHF. The CDR3 coding sequence is TGTGCCAGCACCTCCGAGTGGACGAGCAATCAGCCCCAGCATTTT.

This clonotype was detected many times. This chain uses TRBV27 with TRBJ2-5; D not resolved. CDR3 length: 14 amino acids. Germline lookup yields CDR1 MNHEY and CDR2 SMNVEV (reference sequence). V was cut by 2 bases and J by 3 bases, with 10 bases left in between. DNA of the CDR3: TGTGCCAGCAGTTTACGTTGGGGTAAAGAGACCCAGTACTTC. Its protein is CASSLRWGKETQYF.

This clonotype showed up many times. The J gene is TRBJ1-1, the V gene TRBV7-8; D possibly corresponds to TRBD1 (5 bases). Trimming removed 0 bases from V and 3 bases from J, with 11 bases in between. The CDR3 contains 15 residues. From germline, CDR1 is SGHVS and CDR2 FQNEAQ. The CDR3 sequence: CASSLARVGDTEAFF. Here the CDR3 DNA reads TGTGCCAGCAGCTTAGCCAGGGTCGGGGACACTGAAGCTTTCTTT.

This clonotype has a count of ten or more. The rearrangement joins TRBV10-3 to TRBJ2-5, with TRBD2 matching 13 bases. The CDR3 has 16 residues. The V segment lost 10 bases and the J segment 3 bases; nucleotides outside the gene matches: 11. CDR1 is ENHRY and CDR2 is SYGVKD in the germline V gene. The CDR3 loop is CATKGTSGRAEETQYF. The CDR3 coding sequence is TGTGCCACCAAAGGAACTAGCGGGAGGGCCGAAGAGACCCAGTACTTC.

A few counts support this clonotype. The chain joins TRBV4-1 to TRBJ2-7, with D perhaps matching TRBD1 (5 bases). V was shortened by 3 bases and J by 2 bases, with 11 bases between the two germline ends. This CDR3 is 14 amino acids long. Germline V lookup: CDR1 MGHRA, CDR2 YSYEKL. The CDR3 loop reads CASSQQQVPYEQYF. CDR3 bases: TGCGCCAGCAGCCAGCAACAGGTCCCCTACGAGCAGTACTTC.